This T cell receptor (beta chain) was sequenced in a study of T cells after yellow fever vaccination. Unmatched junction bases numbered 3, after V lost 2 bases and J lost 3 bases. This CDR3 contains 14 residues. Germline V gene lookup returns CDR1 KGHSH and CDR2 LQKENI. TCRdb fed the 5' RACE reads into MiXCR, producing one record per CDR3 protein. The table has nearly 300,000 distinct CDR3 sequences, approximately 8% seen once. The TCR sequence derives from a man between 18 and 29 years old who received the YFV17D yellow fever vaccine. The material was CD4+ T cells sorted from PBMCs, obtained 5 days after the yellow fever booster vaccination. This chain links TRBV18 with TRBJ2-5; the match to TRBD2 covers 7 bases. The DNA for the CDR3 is TGTGCCAGCTCACCAAATCTAGCGGAAGAGACCCAGTACTTC. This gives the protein CASSPNLAEETQYF.